This note documents a single T cell receptor (beta chain) sequence. No conserved phenylalanine or tryptophan ends this CDR3, so it is likely a read error. The data originate from a study of tumor-infiltrating lymphocytes in primary liver carcinoma. Bulk tissue was left unsorted, and RNA and DNA were co-extracted from about 19-30 mg of it. CDR1 and CDR2 from the germline V gene are MNHEY and SVGEGT. The CDR3 has 12 amino acids. The input was around 530 ng total RNA; TCR beta cDNA was made from it with a constant-region primer. Three nested multiplex PCR rounds, a slightly modified ARM-PCR method, built the TCR beta libraries. Running 10 cycles apiece, the first two PCR rounds relied on TRBV1-TRBV30 forward primers together with a C-beta reverse primer. In TCRdb, the multiplex PCR reads were re-called with MiXCR into one record per CDR3 protein. The sample holds around 80,000 distinct CDR3 sequences, 60% to 75% seen once.

The V and J genes are TRBV6-2 or TRBV6-3 and TRBJ2-3; D perhaps matches TRBD1 (6 bases). The sequence was collected from a man between 40 and 49 years old with primary liver carcinoma and hepatitis B virus infection. The sample taken for sequencing was liver tumor tissue from sampling region 1. Subset given: tumor region T1, superior pole. The CDR3 coding sequence is TGTGCCGGCAGTCGACCAGGGGTGGCGCAGTATATT. This codes for CAGSRPGVAQYI.